This T cell receptor beta chain was sequenced in a study of cytomegalovirus exposure and HLA in healthy donors. The overall study: About 85 million unique TCRs from HLA-typed donors were held in an early release of data.

The CDR3 covers 14 residues. Germline-derived CDR1 and CDR2 are SGHRS and YFSETQ. The germline V and J ends were trimmed by 6 bases and 1 base, with 12 bases remaining between them. With respect to this clone: As yet, its antigen is unknown.

The PCR employed 60 Vbeta primers together with 13 Jbeta primers. Generated by immunoSEQ multiplex PCR, the TCRdb table keeps only in-frame clones and is missing some. The data show about 200,000 clones, about four fifths seen once. Study-wide results and limits: More clonal expansion characterized HLA-associated TCR beta chains than equally common others in a later analysis. Diagnosis of cytomegalovirus status made by the classifier reportedly showed high specificity and sensitivity.

This rearrangement joins TRBV5-1 to TRBJ2-3; maybe TRBD1 (5 bases). The receptor comes from a boy between 2 and 10 years old in good health and CMV-seronegative. The sequencing sample was made of PBMCs. The CDR3 loop is CASTEGVGTDTQYF. CDR3 bases: TGCGCCAGCACAGAAGGGGTTGGCACAGATACGCAGTATTTT.